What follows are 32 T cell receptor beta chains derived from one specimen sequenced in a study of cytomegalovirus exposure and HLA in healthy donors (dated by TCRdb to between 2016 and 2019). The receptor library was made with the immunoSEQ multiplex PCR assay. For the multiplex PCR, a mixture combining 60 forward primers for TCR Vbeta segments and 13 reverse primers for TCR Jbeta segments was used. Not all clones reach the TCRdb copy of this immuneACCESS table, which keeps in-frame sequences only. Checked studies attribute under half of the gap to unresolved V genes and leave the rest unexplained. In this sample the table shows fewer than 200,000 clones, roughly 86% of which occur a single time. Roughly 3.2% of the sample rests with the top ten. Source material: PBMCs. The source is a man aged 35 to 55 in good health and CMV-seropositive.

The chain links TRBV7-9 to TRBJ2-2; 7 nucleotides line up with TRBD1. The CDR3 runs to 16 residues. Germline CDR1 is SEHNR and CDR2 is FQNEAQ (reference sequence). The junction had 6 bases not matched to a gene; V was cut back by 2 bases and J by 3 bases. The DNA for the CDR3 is TGTGCCAGCAGCTTATTTAGTCAGGGGGACACCGGGGAGCTGTTTTTT. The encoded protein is CASSLFSQGDTGELFF.

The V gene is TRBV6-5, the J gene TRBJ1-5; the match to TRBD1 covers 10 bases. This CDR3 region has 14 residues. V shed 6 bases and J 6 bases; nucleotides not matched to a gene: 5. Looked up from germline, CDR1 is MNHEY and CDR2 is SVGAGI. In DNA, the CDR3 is TGTGCCAGCAGCCAGGACAGGGGGGGTCAGCCCCAGCATTTT. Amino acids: CASSQDRGGQPQHF.

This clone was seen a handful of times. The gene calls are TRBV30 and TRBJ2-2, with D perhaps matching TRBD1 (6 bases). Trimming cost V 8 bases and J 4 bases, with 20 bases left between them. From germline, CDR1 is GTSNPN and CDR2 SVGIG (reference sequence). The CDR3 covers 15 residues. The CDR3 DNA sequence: TGTGCCGGACAACCGGGACAACTTCCCACCGGGGAGCTGTTTTTT. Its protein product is CAGQPGQLPTGELFF.

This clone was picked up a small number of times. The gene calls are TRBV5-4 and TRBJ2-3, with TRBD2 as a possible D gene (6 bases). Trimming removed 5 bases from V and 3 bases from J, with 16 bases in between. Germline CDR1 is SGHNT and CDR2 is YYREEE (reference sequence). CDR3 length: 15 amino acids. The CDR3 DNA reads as TGTGCCAGCAGTTATACGGGAGTGGAGACAGATACGCAGTATTTT. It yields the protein CASSYTGVETDTQYF.

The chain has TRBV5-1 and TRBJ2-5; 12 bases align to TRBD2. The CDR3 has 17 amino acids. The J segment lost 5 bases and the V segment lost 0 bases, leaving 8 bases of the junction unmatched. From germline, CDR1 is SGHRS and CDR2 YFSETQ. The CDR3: CASSLVASGGAGETQYF. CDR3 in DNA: TGCGCCAGCAGCTTGGTGGCTAGCGGGGGGGCCGGGGAGACCCAGTACTTC.

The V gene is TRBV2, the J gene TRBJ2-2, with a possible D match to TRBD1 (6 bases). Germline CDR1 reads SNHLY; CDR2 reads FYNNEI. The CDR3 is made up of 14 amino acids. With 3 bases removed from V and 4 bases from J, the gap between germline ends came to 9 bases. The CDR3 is CASSDRGTTGELFF. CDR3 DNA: TGTGCCAGCAGTGACAGGGGTACCACCGGGGAGCTGTTTTTT.

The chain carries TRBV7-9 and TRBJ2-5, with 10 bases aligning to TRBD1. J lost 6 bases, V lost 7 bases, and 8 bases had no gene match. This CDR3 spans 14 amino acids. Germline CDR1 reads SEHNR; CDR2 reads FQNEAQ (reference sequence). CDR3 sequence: CASNPTGGAKTQYF. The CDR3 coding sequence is TGTGCCAGCAACCCGACAGGGGGCGCGAAGACCCAGTACTTC.

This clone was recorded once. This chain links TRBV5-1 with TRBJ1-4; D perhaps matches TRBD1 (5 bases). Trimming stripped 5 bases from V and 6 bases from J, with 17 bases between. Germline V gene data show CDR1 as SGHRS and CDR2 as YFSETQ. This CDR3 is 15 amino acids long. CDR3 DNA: TGCGCCAGCAGAGAAAGAGGGGCGGGGGATGAAAAACTGTTTTTT. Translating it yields CASRERGAGDEKLFF.

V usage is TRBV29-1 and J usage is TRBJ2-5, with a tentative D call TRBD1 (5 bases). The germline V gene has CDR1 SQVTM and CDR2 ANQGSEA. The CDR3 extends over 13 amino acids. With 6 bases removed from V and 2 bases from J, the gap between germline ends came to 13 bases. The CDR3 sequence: CSVKTVLQETQYF. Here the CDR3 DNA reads TGCAGCGTGAAGACAGTCCTACAAGAGACCCAGTACTTC.

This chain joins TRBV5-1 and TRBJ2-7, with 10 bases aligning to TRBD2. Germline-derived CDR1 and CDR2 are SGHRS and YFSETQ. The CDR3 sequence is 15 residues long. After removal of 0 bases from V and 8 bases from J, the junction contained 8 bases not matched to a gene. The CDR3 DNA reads TGCGCCAGCAGCTTGGGACTAGCGGGCCCTCAACAGCAGTACTTC. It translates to CASSLGLAGPQQQYF.

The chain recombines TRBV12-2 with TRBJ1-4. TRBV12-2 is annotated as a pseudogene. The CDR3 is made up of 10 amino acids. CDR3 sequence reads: CARKREKLFF. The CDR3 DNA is TGTGCAAGAAAGAGGGAAAAACTGTTTTTT.

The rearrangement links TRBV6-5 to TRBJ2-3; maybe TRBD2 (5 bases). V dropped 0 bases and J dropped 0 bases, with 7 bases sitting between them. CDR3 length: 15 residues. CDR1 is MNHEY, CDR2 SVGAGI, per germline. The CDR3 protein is CASSYSSGSTDTQYF. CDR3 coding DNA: TGTGCCAGCAGTTACTCGAGCGGTAGCACAGATACGCAGTATTTT.

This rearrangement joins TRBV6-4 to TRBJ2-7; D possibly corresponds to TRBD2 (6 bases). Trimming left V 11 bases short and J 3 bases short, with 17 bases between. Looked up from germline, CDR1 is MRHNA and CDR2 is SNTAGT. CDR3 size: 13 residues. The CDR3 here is CAPSDVRGYEQYF. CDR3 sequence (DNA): TGTGCCCCCAGTGACGTGCGGGGCTACGAGCAGTACTTC.

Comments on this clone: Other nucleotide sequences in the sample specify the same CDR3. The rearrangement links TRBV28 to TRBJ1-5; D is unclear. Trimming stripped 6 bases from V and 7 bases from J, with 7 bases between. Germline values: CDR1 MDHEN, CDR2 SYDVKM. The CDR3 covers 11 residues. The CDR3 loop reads CASSSYQPQHF. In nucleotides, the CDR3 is TGTGCCAGCAGCTCCTACCAGCCCCAGCATTTT.

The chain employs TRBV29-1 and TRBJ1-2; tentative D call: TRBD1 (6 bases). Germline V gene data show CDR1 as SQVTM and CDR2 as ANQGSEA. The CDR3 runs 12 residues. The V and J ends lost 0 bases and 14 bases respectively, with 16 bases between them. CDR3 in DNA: TGCAGCGTTGAAGATTGGGCACAGGGCCAAACCTTC. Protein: CSVEDWAQGQTF.

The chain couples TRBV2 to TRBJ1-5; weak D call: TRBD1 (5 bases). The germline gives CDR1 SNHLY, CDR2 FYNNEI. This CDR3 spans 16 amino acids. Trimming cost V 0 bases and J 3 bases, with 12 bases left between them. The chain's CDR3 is CASSEARGSDNQPQHF. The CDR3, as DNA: TGTGCCAGCAGTGAAGCGCGGGGCAGCGACAATCAGCCCCAGCATTTT.

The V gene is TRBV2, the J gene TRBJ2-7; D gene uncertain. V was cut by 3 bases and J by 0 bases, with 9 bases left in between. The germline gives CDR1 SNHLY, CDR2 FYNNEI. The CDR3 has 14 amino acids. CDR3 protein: CASSDPRSSYEQYF. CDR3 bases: TGTGCCAGCAGTGACCCTCGGAGCTCCTACGAGCAGTACTTC.

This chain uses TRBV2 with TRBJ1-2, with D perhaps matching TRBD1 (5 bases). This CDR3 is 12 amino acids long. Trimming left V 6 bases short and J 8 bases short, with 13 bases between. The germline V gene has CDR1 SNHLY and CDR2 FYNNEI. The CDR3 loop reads CASRQGLDGYTF. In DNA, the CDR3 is TGTGCCAGCAGGCAGGGTCTGGACGGCTACACCTTC.

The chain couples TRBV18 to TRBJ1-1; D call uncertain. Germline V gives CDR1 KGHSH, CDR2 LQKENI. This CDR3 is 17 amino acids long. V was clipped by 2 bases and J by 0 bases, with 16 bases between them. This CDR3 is CASSPVGSQAMNTEAFF. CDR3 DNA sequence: TGTGCCAGCTCACCAGTGGGGAGTCAGGCCATGAACACTGAAGCTTTCTTT. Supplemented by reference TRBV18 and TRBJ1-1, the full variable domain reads NAGVMQNPRHLVRRRGQEARLRCSPMKGHSHVYWYRQLPEEGLKFMVYLQKENIIDESGMPKERFSAEFPKEGPSILRIQQVVRGDSAAYFCASSPVGSQAMNTEAFFGQGTRLTVV.

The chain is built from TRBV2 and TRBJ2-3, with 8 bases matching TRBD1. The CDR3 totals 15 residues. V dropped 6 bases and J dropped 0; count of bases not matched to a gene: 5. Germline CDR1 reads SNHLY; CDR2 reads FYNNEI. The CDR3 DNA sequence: TGTGCCAGCAGCGAGGACAGGGTTAGCACAGATACGCAGTATTTT. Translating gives CASSEDRVSTDTQYF.

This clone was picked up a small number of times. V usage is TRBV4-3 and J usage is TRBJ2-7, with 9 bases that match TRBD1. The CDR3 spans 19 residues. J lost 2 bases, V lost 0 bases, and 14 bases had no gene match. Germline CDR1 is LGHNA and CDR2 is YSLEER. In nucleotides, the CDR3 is TGCGCCAGCAGCCAAGAATCGGTTCCGGGGACAGGGTCAACCTACGAGCAGTACTTC. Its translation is CASSQESVPGTGSTYEQYF.

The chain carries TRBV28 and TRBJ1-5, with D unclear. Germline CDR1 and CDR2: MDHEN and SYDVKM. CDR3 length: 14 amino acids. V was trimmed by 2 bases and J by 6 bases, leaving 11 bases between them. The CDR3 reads CASSLTLGSQPQHF. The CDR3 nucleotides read TGTGCCAGCAGTTTAACCTTAGGGAGTCAGCCCCAGCATTTT. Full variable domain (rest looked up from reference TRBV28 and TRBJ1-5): DVKVTQSSRYLVKRTGEKVFLECVQDMDHENMFWYRQDPGLGLRLIYFSYDVKMKEKGDIPEGYSVSREKKERFSLILESASTNQTSMYLCASSLTLGSQPQHFGDGTRLSIL.

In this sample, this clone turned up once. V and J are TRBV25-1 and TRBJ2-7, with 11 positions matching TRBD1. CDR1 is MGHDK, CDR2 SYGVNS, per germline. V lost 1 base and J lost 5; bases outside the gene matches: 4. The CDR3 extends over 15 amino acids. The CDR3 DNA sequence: TGTGCCAGCAGTGAATTCGGACAGGGGGCCCACGAGCAGTACTTC. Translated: CASSEFGQGAHEQYF.

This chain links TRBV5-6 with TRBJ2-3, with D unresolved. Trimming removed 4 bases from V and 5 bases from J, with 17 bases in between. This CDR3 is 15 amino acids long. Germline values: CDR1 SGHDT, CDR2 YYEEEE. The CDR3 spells CASSPLENQGDTQYF. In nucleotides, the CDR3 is TGTGCCAGCAGCCCCCTAGAGAACCAAGGAGATACGCAGTATTTT.

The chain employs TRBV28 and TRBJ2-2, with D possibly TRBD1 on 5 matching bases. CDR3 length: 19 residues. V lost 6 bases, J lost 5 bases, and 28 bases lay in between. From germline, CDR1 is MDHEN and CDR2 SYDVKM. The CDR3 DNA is TGTGCCAGCAGACGATTCCAAGGGGCAGGGAATTTTAAAACCGGGGAGCTGTTTTTT. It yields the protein CASRRFQGAGNFKTGELFF.

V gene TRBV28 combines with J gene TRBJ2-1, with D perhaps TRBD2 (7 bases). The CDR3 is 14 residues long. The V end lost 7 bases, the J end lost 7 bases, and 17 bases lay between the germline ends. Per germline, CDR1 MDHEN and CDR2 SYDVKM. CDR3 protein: CASILGGAGNEQFF. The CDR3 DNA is TGTGCCAGCATCCTAGGGGGGGCGGGGAATGAGCAGTTCTTC.

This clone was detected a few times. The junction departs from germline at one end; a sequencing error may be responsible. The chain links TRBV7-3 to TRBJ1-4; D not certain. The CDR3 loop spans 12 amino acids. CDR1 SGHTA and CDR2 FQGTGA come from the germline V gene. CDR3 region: CASSPPNEKLFF. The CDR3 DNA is TGTGCCAGCAGCCCCCCTAACGAAAAACTGTTTTTT.

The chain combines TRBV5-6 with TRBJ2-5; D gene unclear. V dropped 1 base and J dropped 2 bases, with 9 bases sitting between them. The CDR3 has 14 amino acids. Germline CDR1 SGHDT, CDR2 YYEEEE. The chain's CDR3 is CASSLRNSQETQYF. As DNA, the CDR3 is TGTGCCAGCAGCTTGAGAAACTCACAAGAGACCCAGTACTTC.

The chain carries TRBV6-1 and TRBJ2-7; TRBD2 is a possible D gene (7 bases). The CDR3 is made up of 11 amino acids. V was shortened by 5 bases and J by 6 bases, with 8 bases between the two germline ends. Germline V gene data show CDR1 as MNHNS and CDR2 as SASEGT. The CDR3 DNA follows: TGTGCCAGCAGTAGGGGGGGCGAGCAGTACTTC. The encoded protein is CASSRGGEQYF.

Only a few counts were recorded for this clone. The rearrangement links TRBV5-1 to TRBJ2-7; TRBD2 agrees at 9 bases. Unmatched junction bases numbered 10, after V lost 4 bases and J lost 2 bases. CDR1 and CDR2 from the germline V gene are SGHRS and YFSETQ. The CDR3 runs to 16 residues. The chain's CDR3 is CASSPPGLAAAYEQYF. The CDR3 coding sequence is TGCGCCAGCAGCCCTCCGGGACTAGCCGCCGCCTACGAGCAGTACTTC.

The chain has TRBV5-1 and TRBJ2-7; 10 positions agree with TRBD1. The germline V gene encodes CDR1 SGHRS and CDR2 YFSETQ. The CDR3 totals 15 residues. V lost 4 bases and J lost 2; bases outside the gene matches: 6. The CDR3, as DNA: TGCGCCAGCAGCGCGGGACAGGGGAGAACCTACGAGCAGTACTTC. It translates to CASSAGQGRTYEQYF.

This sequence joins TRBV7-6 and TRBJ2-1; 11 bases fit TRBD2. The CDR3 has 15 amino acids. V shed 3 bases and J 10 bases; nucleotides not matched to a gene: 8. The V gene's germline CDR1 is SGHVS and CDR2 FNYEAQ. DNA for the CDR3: TGTGCCAGCAGCTTGACTAGCGGGGCCGCGGAGGAGCAGTTCTTC. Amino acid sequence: CASSLTSGAAEEQFF.